This T cell receptor beta chain was sequenced in a study of T cells in Graves' hyperthyroidism and ophthalmopathy. Points from the study as a whole: The model's output predicted ophthalmopathy at a median of 6.5 months prior to onset.

Diagnosing involved the use of clinical symptoms, serum thyroxine and TRAb, thyroid ultrasound and orbital computed tomography. PBMCs were collected from a roughly 10 ml volume of fresh peripheral blood. Using RNA transcripts as the source, TCR beta CDR3 regions were amplified. Researchers ran a first-round RT-PCR on the TCR CDR3 using the HTBI primer set. TCRdb passed the multiplex PCR reads through MiXCR, listing each CDR3 protein once. The data contain 600,000 or so distinct CDR3 sequences, around 15% of them singletons. Concerning this clonotype: Its antigen is not identified.

This CDR3 region has 15 residues. CDR1 is LNHDA and CDR2 is SQIVND in the germline V gene (reference sequence). V was clipped by 6 bases and J by 5 bases; unmatched bases: 9. Sequencing was performed on blood. The sequence derives from a woman between 45 and 65 years old with Graves' ophthalmopathy. The rearrangement links TRBV19 to TRBJ2-1; 8 bases fit TRBD2. CDR3 residues: CASSRTSSTNNEQFF. For the CDR3, the DNA is TGTGCCAGTAGCCGGACTAGCAGCACCAACAATGAGCAGTTCTTC.